Sequencing of this T cell receptor (beta chain) was carried out in a study of CD4 T cells in relation to SARS-CoV-2 and coronaviruses. Clones were sequenced by immunoSEQ multiplex PCR, and TCRdb holds only the in-frame ones, with some missing. The repertoire holds around 31,000 clones, around 72% seen once, with more than 9% in the top ten. Points on this clone: Its antigen is not known.

CD4+ T cells from unexposed donors were obtained before the COVID-19 pandemic (2011-2018). CD4+ T cells were isolated from the cells after around 11 days of culture. The germline V gene encodes CDR1 SGHTA and CDR2 FQGNSA. V lost 1 base and J 2 bases, leaving 5 bases between the germline ends. The CDR3 sequence is 14 residues long. The source is a human donor in good health. The sequenced material came from CD4+ T cells from PBMCs, cultured in vitro. V is TRBV7-2 and J is TRBJ2-2; D gene uncertain. Here the CDR3 DNA reads TGTGCCAGCAGCTTAGGTCTCAACACCGGGGAGCTGTTTTTT. As protein: CASSLGLNTGELFF.